This T cell receptor beta chain was profiled in a study of human T cells and chemical hapten exposure. Trimming shortened V by 4 bases and J by 2 bases, and 6 bases separated the two germline ends. The CDR3 loop spans 12 amino acids. Looked up from germline, CDR1 is DFQATT and CDR2 is SNEGSKA (reference sequence). TCRdb recomputed calls from the RACE reads with MiXCR, one row per CDR3 protein. The profile shows 80,000 to 100,000 distinct CDR3 sequences, around 9.3% of them singletons. Time point indicated: patch test 2, 6 weeks after DPC sensitization. The sample's treatment: therapeutic diphenylcyclopropenone sensitization with weekly scalp DPC. This clonotype showed up just a few times.

The rearrangement links TRBV20-1 to TRBJ1-5; D is ambiguous. The material was whole blood, obtained in connection with sensitization to the hapten diphenylcyclopropenone (DPC). The sequence was obtained from a woman between 45 and 65 years old with alopecia areata. Some clones in this sample may be carry-over from other donors' samples. This chain's CDR3 is CSATGGNQPQHF. The DNA for the CDR3 is TGCAGTGCTACCGGGGGCAATCAGCCCCAGCATTTT.